This T cell receptor (beta chain) comes out of a study of T-cell memory formation after mild COVID-19. Broader study findings: Most CD4+ clones that shrank were in CM and EM, while CD8+ ones turned up in EMRA.

This clonotype was seen more than once but under ten times. Its antigen is still unknown. CDR1 SGHTA and CDR2 FQGNSA come from the germline V gene. This CDR3 is 12 amino acids long. V was clipped by 5 bases and J by 7 bases, with 11 bases between them. 5'RACE with constant-segment primers built TCRalpha and TCRbeta cDNA libraries with UMIs. Using its own MiXCR run on the 5' RACE reads, TCRdb lists one record per CDR3 protein. The sample shows roughly 350,000 distinct CDR3 sequences, roughly an eighth of them seen only once. Sequences were obtained from PBMCs or a T cell subset sorted from them (not recorded which). The V and J genes are TRBV7-2 and TRBJ1-2; D call uncertain. This TCR was recovered from a man younger than 35 who had mild COVID-19 (a few samples of this study predate the infection). Cell type and time point are not known. The CDR3 DNA is TGTGCCAGCAGCCCCACGCGGCGTGGCTACACCTTC. Amino acid sequence: CASSPTRRGYTF.